The 7 T cell receptor beta chains presented below share a single source sample, sequenced in a study of regulatory T cells in long-lasting Graves disease. Assembly of TCR beta libraries relied on iRepertoire HTBI primers together with Arm-PCR of CDR3 regions. TCRdb re-derived calls from the multiplex PCR reads in MiXCR, one entry per CDR3 protein. The top ten hold roughly 40% of the sample, which has over 650,000 distinct CDR3 sequences, about 32% seen once. As to time point: persistent/refractory GD, antithyroid drugs over 5 years with positive TRAb. RNA from PBMCs was the source of the TCR library. The specimen comprised peripheral blood mononuclear cells (PBMCs), sampled when the disease was refractory, from a patient treated with antithyroid drugs. These receptors were collected from a female donor with Graves disease.

This clonotype was counted ten times or more. This rearrangement joins TRBV28 to TRBJ1-1, with 8 bases aligning to TRBD1. With V trimmed by 2 bases and J by 5 bases, 7 bases remained unmatched. CDR1 is MDHEN and CDR2 is SYDVKM in the germline V gene. This CDR3 is built from 15 residues. The CDR3 DNA sequence: TGTGCCAGCAGTTTAAAGCAGGGGGCTTTGACTGAAGCTTTCTTT. Its translation is CASSLKQGALTEAFF.

The V gene is TRBV6-1, the J gene TRBJ2-4; perhaps D is TRBD1 or TRBD2 (5 bases each). The CDR3 runs to 15 residues. V was cut by 6 bases and J by 6 bases, with 18 bases left in between. Looked up from germline, CDR1 is MNHNS and CDR2 is SASEGT. In nucleotides, the CDR3 is TGTGCCAGCAGCCCCCGGGCCTTTGGGGGAAACATTCAGTACTTC. Amino acids: CASSPRAFGGNIQYF.

The chain uses TRBV6-4 and TRBJ1-1; the match to TRBD1 covers 9 bases. With V trimmed by 7 bases and J by 1 base, 4 bases remained unmatched. Germline CDR1 reads MRHNA; CDR2 reads SNTAGT. This CDR3 has 14 residues. The chain's CDR3 is CASKPGQGNTEAFF. The CDR3 DNA reads as TGTGCCAGCAAACCGGGACAGGGGAACACTGAAGCTTTCTTT.

This clonotype was counted at least ten times. J is TRBJ1-1 and V is TRBV12-3 or TRBV12-4; possibly TRBD1 for D (5 bases). Trimming shortened V by 3 bases and J by 0 bases, and 11 bases separated the two germline ends. The length of the CDR3 is 15 residues. The CDR3 reads CASSFPGRVNTEAFF. CDR3 in DNA: TGTGCCAGCAGTTTCCCTGGCAGGGTGAACACTGAAGCTTTCTTT.

This clonotype has more than one count but fewer than ten. The J gene is TRBJ1-5, the V gene TRBV27; D might be TRBD1 (5 bases). This CDR3 comprises 15 residues. V lost 5 bases and J 0 bases, leaving 11 bases between the germline ends. From germline, CDR1 is MNHEY and CDR2 SMNVEV (reference sequence). The CDR3: CASSDRDGSNQPQHF. In DNA form, the CDR3 reads TGTGCCAGCAGTGACCGGGACGGTAGCAATCAGCCCCAGCATTTT.

This clonotype was observed a handful of times. The V call is TRBV27, the J call TRBJ1-5; weak D call: TRBD1 (6 bases). The CDR3 extends over 14 amino acids. V lost 5 bases to trimming and J lost 6 bases, with 14 bases between them. Germline CDR1 and CDR2: MNHEY and SMNVEV (reference sequence). CDR3 sequence: CASSRDPGVQPQHF. CDR3 sequence (DNA): TGTGCCAGCAGTCGCGATCCAGGGGTTCAGCCCCAGCATTTT.

This clonotype was counted ten times or more. The chain uses TRBV7-9 and TRBJ1-1; D not certain. This CDR3 region has 12 residues. Germline values: CDR1 SEHNR, CDR2 FQNEAQ (reference sequence). V was clipped by 3 bases and J by 4 bases, with 6 bases between them. CDR3 sequence reads: CASSFGSTEAFF. The CDR3 DNA reads as TGTGCCAGCAGCTTTGGCAGCACTGAAGCTTTCTTT.